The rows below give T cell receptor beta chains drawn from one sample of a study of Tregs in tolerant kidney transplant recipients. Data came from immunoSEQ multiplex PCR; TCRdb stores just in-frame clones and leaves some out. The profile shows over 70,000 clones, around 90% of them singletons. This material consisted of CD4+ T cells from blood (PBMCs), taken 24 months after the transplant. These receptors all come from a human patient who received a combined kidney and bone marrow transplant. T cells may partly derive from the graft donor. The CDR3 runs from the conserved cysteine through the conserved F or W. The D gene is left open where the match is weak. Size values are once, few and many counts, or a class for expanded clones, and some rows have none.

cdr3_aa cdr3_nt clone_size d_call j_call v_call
CASSDRGYEQYF TGTGCCAGTAGCGACCGAGGCTACGAGCAGTACTTC - - TRBJ2-7 TRBV19
CASSSKLAGSSYEQYF TGTGCCAGCAGCTCGAAACTAGCGGGGAGCTCCTACGAGCAGTACTTC - TRBD2 TRBJ2-7 TRBV7-3
CASSPDREGPYEQYF TGTGCCAGCAGTCCTGACAGGGAAGGACCCTACGAGCAGTACTTC - TRBD1 TRBJ2-7 TRBV6-7
CASSFLADTQYF TGTGCCAGCAGCTTCTTAGCAGATACGCAGTATTTT few - TRBJ2-3 TRBV7-8
CASSQDLRAGAYNEQFF TGCGCCAGCAGCCAAGATCTAAGAGCGGGGGCCTACAATGAGCAGTTCTTC once TRBD2 TRBJ2-1 TRBV4-3
CASTLGQAYNEQFF TGTGCCAGCACCCTCGGACAGGCTTACAATGAGCAGTTCTTC - TRBD1 TRBJ2-1 TRBV7-9
CASSPTTGTTYEQYF TGTGCCAGCAGCCCGACGACAGGTACCACCTACGAGCAGTACTTC - - TRBJ2-7 TRBV5-4
CAWSTGIAGVYEQYF TGTGCCTGGAGTACCGGGATAGCGGGAGTCTACGAGCAGTACTTC - TRBD2 TRBJ2-7 TRBV30
CASTSQNGETQYF TGTGCCAGCACCTCCCAAAACGGGGAGACCCAGTACTTC - - TRBJ2-5 TRBV6-1
CASSLAISGEQYF TGTGCCAGCAGCTTAGCGATCAGCGGCGAGCAGTACTTC - - TRBJ2-7 TRBV7-8
CASSSLQADTQYF TGTGCCAGCAGCTCCCTTCAGGCAGATACGCAGTATTTT - - TRBJ2-3 TRBV7-7
CASSQVEGGPFDEQFF TGCGCCAGCAGCCAAGTCGAGGGAGGGCCTTTTGACGAGCAGTTCTTC - TRBD2 TRBJ2-1 TRBV4-1
CASTPQGWETQYF TGCGCCAGCACCCCACAGGGTTGGGAGACCCAGTACTTC - - TRBJ2-5 TRBV5-1
CASSQAPPGGTEAFF TGTGCCAGCAGCCAAGCCCCCCCAGGGGGCACTGAAGCTTTCTTT - TRBD1 TRBJ1-1 TRBV4-2
CASSFSTAGGAFF TGTGCCAGCAGCTTTTCGACAGCCGGGGGAGCTTTCTTT - - TRBJ1-1 TRBV7-2
CAIRLAGETDTQYF TGTGCCATCAGACTAGCGGGAGAAACAGATACGCAGTATTTT - TRBD2 TRBJ2-3 TRBV10-3
CASSQEGEGQERTANYGYTF TGTGCCAGCAGCCAAGAAGGGGAAGGACAGGAAAGAACTGCTAACTATGGCTACACCTTC - TRBD1 TRBJ1-2 TRBV14
CASSGRQGGETQYF TGTGCCAGCAGCGGGCGTCAGGGGGGTGAGACCCAGTACTTC few - TRBJ2-5 TRBV5-4
CASSLAVGQGLHQETQYF TGCGCCAGCAGCTTGGCCGTGGGACAGGGCCTACATCAAGAGACCCAGTACTTC - TRBD1 TRBJ2-5 TRBV5-1
CASSSQVGTEAFF TGTGCCAGCAGCTCACAGGTGGGCACTGAAGCTTTCTTT - - TRBJ1-1 TRBV7-9
CASSYLAGGPRYF TGTGCCAGCAGTTACCTAGCGGGGGGGCCTCGGTATTTT - TRBD2 TRBJ2-3 TRBV6-5
CASSGYSHTQYF TGTGCCAGCAGCGGATACAGCCATACGCAGTATTTT - - TRBJ2-3 TRBV5-8
CASKPAGGYEQYF TGTGCCAGCAAGCCCGCGGGGGGCTACGAGCAGTACTTC - TRBD2 TRBJ2-7 TRBV7-3
CASSQGGRGGITDTQYF TGCGCCAGCAGCCAAGGCGGACGGGGGGGCATAACAGATACGCAGTATTTT - TRBD2 TRBJ2-3 TRBV4-1
CASSPRGGAGRYNEQFF TGTGCCAGCAGTCCGAGGGGGGGGGCGGGACGCTACAATGAGCAGTTCTTC - - TRBJ2-1 TRBV5-6
CAWSGTGGSGGQYF TGTGCCTGGAGTGGAACAGGGGGGTCAGGGGGGCAGTACTTC - TRBD1 TRBJ2-7 TRBV30
CASNRDRSTDTQYF TGTGCCAGTAACCGGGACAGGAGCACAGATACGCAGTATTTT - TRBD1 TRBJ2-3 TRBV19
CASIPRTLYEQYF TGTGCCAGCATCCCCAGGACACTTTACGAGCAGTACTTC - - TRBJ2-7 TRBV2
CASSVGGQFSGNTIYF TGTGCCAGCAGCGTAGGGGGCCAGTTCTCTGGAAACACCATATATTTT - - TRBJ1-3 TRBV9
CAWKAGLAGTVSYEQYF TGTGCCTGGAAGGCGGGACTAGCGGGGACCGTCTCCTACGAGCAGTACTTC once TRBD2 TRBJ2-7 TRBV30
CASSTGGILYEQYF TGTGCCAGCAGTACAGGGGGGATACTCTACGAGCAGTACTTC - TRBD1 TRBJ2-7 TRBV6-1
CASSFGAGATDTQYF TGTGCCAGTAGTTTCGGTGCAGGGGCAACAGATACGCAGTATTTT - - TRBJ2-3 TRBV19